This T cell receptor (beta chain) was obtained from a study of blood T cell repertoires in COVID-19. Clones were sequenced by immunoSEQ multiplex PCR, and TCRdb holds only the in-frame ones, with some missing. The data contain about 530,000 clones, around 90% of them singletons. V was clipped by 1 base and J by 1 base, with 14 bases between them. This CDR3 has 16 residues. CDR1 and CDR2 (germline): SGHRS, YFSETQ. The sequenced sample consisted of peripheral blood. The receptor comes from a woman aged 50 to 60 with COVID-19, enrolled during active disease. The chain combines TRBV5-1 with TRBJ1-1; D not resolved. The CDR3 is CASSLRESRWNTEAFF. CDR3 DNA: TGCGCCAGCAGCTTGAGGGAGTCCCGATGGAACACTGAAGCTTTCTTT.